This TCR beta chain is from a study of blood T cell repertoires in COVID-19. About the research overall: Specimens from acute and convalescent COVID-19 originated in the United States, Italy and Spain. The cDNA or gDNA used as material had been derived from T cells, B-cell-depleted T cells, or PBMCs.

A single count supports this clone. The CDR3 consists of 15 residues. V lost 4 bases and J lost 8; bases outside the gene matches: 7. Germline V CDR1 and CDR2: MNHEY, SVGAGI. Per the authors' pipeline: Counts of nucleated cells, estimated from reference gene primer amplification, were obtained. TCRdb keeps only in-frame clones here, not all; method: immunoSEQ multiplex PCR. That table furnishes V, J and clone size, whereas the DNA furnished D and trimming. The sample lists tens of thousands of clones, about four fifths occurring once. This rearrangement joins TRBV6-5 to TRBJ2-1, with 11 bases that match TRBD2. The receptor was derived from a man over 45 with active COVID-19. Sequencing was performed on peripheral blood. For the CDR3, the DNA is TGTGCCAGCAGTTCGCTAGCGGGGGGCCACGATGAGCAGTTCTTC. It encodes CASSSLAGGHDEQFF.